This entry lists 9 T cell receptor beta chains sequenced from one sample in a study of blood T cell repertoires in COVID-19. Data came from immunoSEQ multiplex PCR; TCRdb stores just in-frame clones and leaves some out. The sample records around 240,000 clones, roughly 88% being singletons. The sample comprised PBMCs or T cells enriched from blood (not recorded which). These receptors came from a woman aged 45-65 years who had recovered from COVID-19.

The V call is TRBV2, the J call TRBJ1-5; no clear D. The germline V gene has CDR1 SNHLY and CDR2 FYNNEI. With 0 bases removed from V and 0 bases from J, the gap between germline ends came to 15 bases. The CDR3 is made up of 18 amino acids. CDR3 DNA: TGTGCCAGCAGTGAAGCGCACCGGACGGGAATTAGCAATCAGCCCCAGCATTTT. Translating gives CASSEAHRTGISNQPQHF.

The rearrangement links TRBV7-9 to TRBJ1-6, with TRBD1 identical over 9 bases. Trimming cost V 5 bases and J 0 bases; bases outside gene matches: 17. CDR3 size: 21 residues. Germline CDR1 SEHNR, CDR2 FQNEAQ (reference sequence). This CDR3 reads CASSTPPGQGFQSSYNSPLHF. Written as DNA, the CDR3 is TGTGCCAGCAGCACACCGCCGGGACAGGGATTCCAAAGCTCCTATAATTCACCCCTCCACTTT.

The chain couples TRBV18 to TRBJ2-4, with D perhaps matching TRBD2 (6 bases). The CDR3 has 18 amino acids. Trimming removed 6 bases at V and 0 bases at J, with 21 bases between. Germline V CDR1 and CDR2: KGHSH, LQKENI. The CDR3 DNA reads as TGTGCCAGCTCCTACCTAGCGATGGGGAGGCTAGCCAAAAACATTCAGTACTTC. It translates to CASSYLAMGRLAKNIQYF. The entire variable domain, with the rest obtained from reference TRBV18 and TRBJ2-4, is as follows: NAGVMQNPRHLVRRRGQEARLRCSPMKGHSHVYWYRQLPEEGLKFMVYLQKENIIDESGMPKERFSAEFPKEGPSILRIQQVVRGDSAAYFCASSYLAMGRLAKNIQYFGAGTRLSVL.

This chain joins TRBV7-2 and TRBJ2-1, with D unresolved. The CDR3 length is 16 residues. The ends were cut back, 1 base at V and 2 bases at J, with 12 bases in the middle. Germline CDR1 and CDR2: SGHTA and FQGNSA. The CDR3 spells CASSLGPIAAYNEQFF. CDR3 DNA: TGTGCCAGCAGCTTAGGACCGATAGCCGCCTACAATGAGCAGTTCTTC.

The CDR3 protein is CASSRRAGNNEKLFF. As DNA, the CDR3 is TGTGCCAGCAGCCGGAGGGCAGGAAATAATGAAAAACTGTTTTTT. J is TRBJ1-4 and V is TRBV14; no reliable D call. Per the germline V gene, CDR1 is SGHDN and CDR2 is FVKESK. This CDR3 has 15 amino acids. Trimming pared 4 bases from V and 4 bases from J, leaving 13 bases between.

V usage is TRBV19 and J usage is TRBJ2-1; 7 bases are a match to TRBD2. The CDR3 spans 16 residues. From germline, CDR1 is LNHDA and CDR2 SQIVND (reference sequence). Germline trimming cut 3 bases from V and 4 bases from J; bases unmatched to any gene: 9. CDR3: CASSILGGGPYNEQFF. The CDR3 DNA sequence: TGTGCCAGTAGTATTTTGGGCGGGGGACCTTACAATGAGCAGTTCTTC.

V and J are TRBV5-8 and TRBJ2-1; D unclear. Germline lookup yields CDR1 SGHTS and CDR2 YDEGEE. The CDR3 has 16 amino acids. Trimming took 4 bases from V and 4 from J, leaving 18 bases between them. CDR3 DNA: TGTGCCAGCAGCCACCCGGGTGGATGGATTTACAATGAGCAGTTCTTC. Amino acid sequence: CASSHPGGWIYNEQFF.

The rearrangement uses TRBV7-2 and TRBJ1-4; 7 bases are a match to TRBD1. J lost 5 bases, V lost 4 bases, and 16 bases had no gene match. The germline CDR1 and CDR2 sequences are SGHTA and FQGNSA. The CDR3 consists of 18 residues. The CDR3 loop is CASSSSLRDSDPNEKLFF. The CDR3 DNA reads TGTGCCAGCAGCTCCTCCCTCCGGGACAGCGACCCGAATGAAAAACTGTTTTTT.

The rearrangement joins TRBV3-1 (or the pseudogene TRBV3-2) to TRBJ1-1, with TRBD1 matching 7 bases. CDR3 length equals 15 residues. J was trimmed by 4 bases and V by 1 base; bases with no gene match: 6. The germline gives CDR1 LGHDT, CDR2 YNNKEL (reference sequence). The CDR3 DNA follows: TGTGCCAGCAGCCAAGTGGCAGGGGGAGGCACTGAAGCTTTCTTT. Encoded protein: CASSQVAGGGTEAFF.